A selection of T cell receptor beta chains follows, all from one sample in a study of T cell responses to AZD1222 COVID-19 vaccine. Only in-frame clones appear in the TCRdb table, and some are missing; sequencing was by immunoSEQ multiplex PCR. The data hold 150,000 to 200,000 clones, with 85% to 95% observed a single time. Sequenced here: peripheral blood, sampled on day 0 of AZD1222 vaccination. Receptor source: an adult in good health. The CDR3 runs from the conserved cysteine through the conserved F or W. A D gene is named only where the DNA matches it firmly. A row's size may be missing; if present it is once, few, many or a size class.

D gene: NA; clone size: NA; V gene: TRBV10-1; J gene: TRBJ2-7; CDR3 protein: CASSEAGRYEQYF; CDR3 DNA: TGCGCCAGCAGTGAGGCAGGGCGATACGAGCAGTACTTC
D gene: NA; clone size: once; V gene: TRBV19; J gene: TRBJ1-2; CDR3 protein: CASSINTGNYGYTF; CDR3 DNA: TGTGCCAGTAGTATAAATACTGGCAACTATGGCTACACCTTC
D gene: NA; clone size: NA; V gene: TRBV6-1; J gene: TRBJ1-2; CDR3 protein: CASSQDGYTF; CDR3 DNA: TGTGCCAGCAGTCAAGATGGCTACACCTTC
D gene: NA; clone size: NA; V gene: TRBV5-6; J gene: TRBJ2-7; CDR3 protein: CASSLSGEQYF; CDR3 DNA: TGTGCCAGCAGTCTATCTGGCGAGCAGTACTTC
D gene: NA; clone size: NA; V gene: TRBV28; J gene: TRBJ1-2; CDR3 protein: CASSHRGIAGYTF; CDR3 DNA: TGTGCCAGCAGCCATAGGGGAATCGCTGGCTACACCTTC
D gene: NA; clone size: NA; V gene: TRBV11-3; J gene: TRBJ2-7; CDR3 protein: CASSLGQSSYEQYF; CDR3 DNA: TGTGCCAGCAGCTTAGGACAGAGCTCCTACGAGCAGTACTTC
D gene: TRBD1; clone size: NA; V gene: TRBV18; J gene: TRBJ1-1; CDR3 protein: CASSPGQGAGTEAFF; CDR3 DNA: TGTGCCAGCTCACCGGGACAGGGGGCCGGCACTGAAGCTTTCTTT
D gene: NA; clone size: NA; V gene: TRBV7-2; J gene: TRBJ2-2; CDR3 protein: CASSLASGWGGELFF; CDR3 DNA: TGTGCCAGCAGCTTAGCGTCAGGGTGGGGCGGGGAGCTGTTTTTT
D gene: TRBD1; clone size: NA; V gene: TRBV7-8; J gene: TRBJ2-1; CDR3 protein: CASRPNGGQGNRLQFF; CDR3 DNA: TGTGCCAGCAGGCCGAATGGGGGACAGGGGAACCGCTTGCAGTTCTTC
D gene: NA; clone size: NA; V gene: TRBV2; J gene: TRBJ1-4; CDR3 protein: CASSERWGRSATNEKLFF; CDR3 DNA: TGTGCCAGCAGTGAGCGTTGGGGCAGGTCTGCAACTAATGAAAAACTGTTTTTT
D gene: TRBD1; clone size: once; V gene: TRBV5-8; J gene: TRBJ1-6; CDR3 protein: CASSLRGRNSPLHF; CDR3 DNA: TGTGCCAGCAGCTTGAGGGGGCGGAATTCACCCCTCCACTTT
D gene: NA; clone size: NA; V gene: TRBV18; J gene: TRBJ1-4; CDR3 protein: CASSGWQGVEKLFF; CDR3 DNA: TGTGCCAGCTCCGGTTGGCAGGGAGTTGAAAAACTGTTTTTT
D gene: TRBD2; clone size: NA; V gene: TRBV18; J gene: TRBJ2-3; CDR3 protein: CASSPLSLAGVPSTDTQYF; CDR3 DNA: TGTGCCAGCTCACCACTCTCTCTAGCGGGGGTCCCTAGCACAGATACGCAGTATTTT
D gene: NA; clone size: NA; V gene: TRBV28; J gene: TRBJ2-7; CDR3 protein: CASSLSRLPGPEGEQYF; CDR3 DNA: TGTGCCAGCAGTTTATCCCGACTACCGGGCCCCGAAGGGGAGCAGTACTTC
D gene: NA; clone size: NA; V gene: TRBV3-1/TRBV3-2; J gene: TRBJ1-2; CDR3 protein: CASSGPLYGYTF; CDR3 DNA: TGTGCCAGCAGCGGGCCGCTCTATGGCTACACCTTC
D gene: NA; clone size: NA; V gene: TRBV9; J gene: TRBJ2-3; CDR3 protein: CASSVTGDTQYF; CDR3 DNA: TGTGCCAGCAGCGTAACAGGAGATACGCAGTATTTT
D gene: TRBD1; clone size: NA; V gene: TRBV7-3; J gene: TRBJ1-2; CDR3 protein: CASSLINWTGMYGYTF; CDR3 DNA: TGTGCCAGCAGCCTCATCAATTGGACAGGGATGTATGGCTACACCTTC
D gene: NA; clone size: NA; V gene: TRBV2; J gene: TRBJ1-2; CDR3 protein: CASSERQTVNYGYTF; CDR3 DNA: TGTGCCAGCAGTGAACGACAGACGGTTAACTATGGCTACACCTTC
D gene: NA; clone size: NA; V gene: TRBV28; J gene: TRBJ1-2; CDR3 protein: CASLLAPNGYTF; CDR3 DNA: TGTGCCAGCTTATTGGCACCTAATGGCTACACCTTC
D gene: NA; clone size: NA; V gene: TRBV15; J gene: TRBJ1-2; CDR3 protein: CATSRDRAGSNYGYTF; CDR3 DNA: TGTGCCACCAGCAGAGATAGGGCCGGTTCGAACTATGGCTACACCTTC
D gene: TRBD1; clone size: NA; V gene: TRBV5-4; J gene: TRBJ1-1; CDR3 protein: CASSLGTGETEAFF; CDR3 DNA: TGTGCCAGCAGCTTGGGGACAGGGGAGACTGAAGCTTTCTTT
D gene: TRBD2; clone size: NA; V gene: TRBV7-3; J gene: TRBJ2-1; CDR3 protein: CASSPGTSGVGSEQFF; CDR3 DNA: TGTGCCAGCAGCCCCGGGACTAGCGGGGTTGGGAGTGAGCAGTTCTTC
D gene: NA; clone size: NA; V gene: TRBV3-1/TRBV3-2; J gene: TRBJ1-1; CDR3 protein: CASSQDRNRVEAFF; CDR3 DNA: TGTGCCAGCAGCCAAGATAGGAACAGGGTTGAGGCTTTCTTT
D gene: NA; clone size: NA; V gene: TRBV10-3; J gene: TRBJ2-7; CDR3 protein: CAITQDRRTYEQYF; CDR3 DNA: TGTGCCATCACTCAAGACAGGCGAACCTACGAGCAGTACTTC
D gene: NA; clone size: few; V gene: TRBV2; J gene: TRBJ1-4; CDR3 protein: CASSELSEKLFF; CDR3 DNA: TGTGCCAGCAGTGAGCTATCTGAAAAACTGTTTTTT
D gene: TRBD1; clone size: few; V gene: TRBV7-8; J gene: TRBJ2-2; CDR3 protein: CASSNPRDRGDNTGELFF; CDR3 DNA: TGTGCCAGCAGCAACCCCCGGGACAGGGGCGATAACACCGGGGAGCTGTTTTTT
D gene: NA; clone size: NA; V gene: TRBV19; J gene: TRBJ2-7; CDR3 protein: CASAKDVTYEQYF; CDR3 DNA: TGTGCCAGCGCCAAAGACGTAACCTACGAGCAGTACTTC
D gene: TRBD1; clone size: NA; V gene: TRBV2; J gene: TRBJ2-1; CDR3 protein: CASRTGTGDYNEQFF; CDR3 DNA: TGTGCCAGCCGAACCGGGACAGGGGATTACAATGAGCAGTTCTTC
D gene: NA; clone size: once; V gene: TRBV5-1; J gene: TRBJ1-2; CDR3 protein: CASREANYGYTF; CDR3 DNA: TGCGCCAGCCGCGAGGCTAACTATGGCTACACCTTC
D gene: NA; clone size: NA; V gene: TRBV5-5; J gene: TRBJ2-3; CDR3 protein: CASSSTAGPASTQYF; CDR3 DNA: TGTGCCAGCAGTTCCACTGCGGGTCCTGCAAGTACGCAGTATTTT
D gene: NA; clone size: NA; V gene: TRBV7-2; J gene: TRBJ2-5; CDR3 protein: CASSKQGRETQYF; CDR3 DNA: TGTGCCAGCAGCAAACAGGGTCGAGAGACCCAGTACTTC
D gene: NA; clone size: once; V gene: TRBV29-1; J gene: TRBJ1-3; CDR3 protein: CSVAAATTSGNTIYF; CDR3 DNA: TGCAGCGTTGCGGCGGCCACAACATCTGGAAACACCATATATTTT
D gene: NA; clone size: NA; V gene: TRBV6-1; J gene: TRBJ1-6; CDR3 protein: CASSERPAIYNSPLHF; CDR3 DNA: TGTGCCAGCAGTGAGCGCCCAGCCATCTATAATTCACCCCTCCACTTT
D gene: NA; clone size: NA; V gene: TRBV5-1; J gene: TRBJ2-1; CDR3 protein: CASSLVLDTNEQFF; CDR3 DNA: TGCGCCAGCAGCTTGGTGCTAGACACTAATGAGCAGTTCTTC